Presented here are 14 T cell receptor beta chains from one specimen sequenced in a study of vaccination and CD4 T cells after COVID-19. The Oncomine TCR Beta short-read assay sequenced DNA from cultured CD4+ T cells. Scientists extracted genomic DNA from CD4+ T cells grown in culture. TCRdb independently ran MiXCR on the PCR reads; one entry per CDR3 protein. The sample consists of several thousand distinct CDR3 sequences, 28% of them appearing once. Described treatment: approximately 10-day PBMC culture with coronavirus spike peptide pools or control peptides (ViraFEST assay). Pre-COVID-19 pandemic sampling (2011-2018) yielded the unexposed donor's CD4+ T cells. These receptors lack a known antigen. The specimen was CD4+ T cells from blood, cultured in vitro. The receptor set was obtained from a human donor in good health.

The V and J genes are TRBV18 and TRBJ2-7, with D perhaps TRBD2 (5 bases). Germline CDR1 KGHSH, CDR2 LQKENI. V was cut by 1 base and J by 3 bases, with 13 bases left in between. There are 15 residues in the CDR3. The CDR3 is CASSPLAARDYEQYF. DNA for the CDR3: TGTGCCAGCTCACCACTGGCGGCTCGGGACTACGAGCAGTACTTC.

This clonotype has just one count. The rearrangement joins TRBV20-1 to TRBJ1-5; no clear D. CDR3 length equals 14 residues. Germline lookup yields CDR1 DFQATT and CDR2 SNEGSKA (reference sequence). With 3 bases removed from V and 2 bases from J, the gap between germline ends came to 11 bases. Here the CDR3 reads CSARAAVGNQPQHF. In DNA, the CDR3 is TGCAGTGCTAGGGCGGCAGTGGGCAATCAGCCCCAGCATTTT.

This clonotype ranks as medium-sized (0.01 to 0.1%). V is TRBV20-1 and J is TRBJ2-5; 9 positions match TRBD2. This CDR3 region has 18 residues. The junction had 17 bases not matched to a gene; V was cut back by 5 bases and J by 1 base. The V gene's germline CDR1 is DFQATT and CDR2 SNEGSKA (reference sequence). CDR3 protein: CSAETRGRREGPQETQYF. The CDR3 DNA reads as TGCAGTGCTGAGACCCGGGGGAGGCGGGAGGGCCCCCAAGAGACCCAGTACTTC.

J is TRBJ2-7 and V is TRBV20-1; TRBD2 agrees at 15 bases. CDR3 length: 16 amino acids. With 6 bases clipped from V and 0 bases from J, the junction kept 6 bases outside the gene matches. Germline CDR1 is DFQATT and CDR2 is SNEGSKA (reference sequence). The CDR3 nucleotides read TGCAGTGCCGCCGGGACTAGCGGGAGGACCTCCTACGAGCAGTACTTC. This sequence encodes CSAAGTSGRTSYEQYF.

This chain joins TRBV28 and TRBJ1-3; 9 nucleotides line up with TRBD1. V lost 6 bases to trimming and J lost 4 bases; unmatched junction nucleotides: 10. Germline V gene data show CDR1 as MDHEN and CDR2 as SYDVKM. The CDR3 runs 16 residues. CDR3 amino acids: CASSPGQGISGNTIYF. The CDR3 nucleotides read TGTGCCAGCAGCCCCGGACAGGGGATTTCCGGAAACACCATATATTTT.

The chain combines TRBV6-2 or TRBV6-3 with TRBJ2-7; 10 positions agree with TRBD1. The V gene end was trimmed by 6 bases and the J gene end by 5 bases; junction bases not matched to a gene: 7. Germline loops: CDR1 MNHEY, CDR2 SVGEGT. The CDR3 has 14 residues. For the CDR3, the DNA is TGTGCCAGCAGGCCGGGACAGGGGAACCACGAGCAGTACTTC. It is translated as CASRPGQGNHEQYF.

This clonotype was seen more than once but under ten times. The chain joins TRBV6-1 to TRBJ1-2; unclear D gene. Germline assignment: CDR1 MNHNS and CDR2 SASEGT. This CDR3 is built from 11 residues. V lost 10 bases to trimming and J lost 6 bases, with 12 bases between them. CDR3: CATRSEDGYTF. The CDR3, as DNA: TGTGCCACCCGGTCAGAAGATGGCTACACCTTC.

The J gene is TRBJ2-6, the V gene TRBV24-1; D gene ambiguous. The V end lost 3 bases, the J end lost 3 bases, and 8 bases lay between the germline ends. Looked up from germline, CDR1 is KGHDR and CDR2 is SFDVKD. There are 15 residues in the CDR3. The CDR3 DNA follows: TGTGCCACCAGTGATGCCCTAGGTGGGGCCAACGTCCTGACTTTC. Residues: CATSDALGGANVLTF.

This clonotype has more than one count but fewer than ten. The chain uses TRBV20-1 and TRBJ2-3; TRBD2 aligns across 8 bases. Looked up from germline, CDR1 is DFQATT and CDR2 is SNEGSKA (reference sequence). This CDR3 has 14 amino acids. V dropped 3 bases and J dropped 2; count of bases not matched to a gene: 4. The CDR3 is CSASSGTITDTQYF. The CDR3 DNA follows: TGCAGTGCTAGTAGCGGGACCATCACAGATACGCAGTATTTT.

As regards this clonotype: Lacking the conserved final phenylalanine or tryptophan, this CDR3 likely reflects a read error. The chain combines TRBV7-2 with TRBJ2-2; D is uncertain. V was clipped by 6 bases and J by 6 bases, with 14 bases between them. CDR1 is SGHTA, CDR2 FQGNSA, per germline. CDR3 length: 14 amino acids. This CDR3 is CASSIMGGPGELFS. The CDR3 coding sequence is TGTGCCAGCAGTATTATGGGCGGCCCCGGGGAGCTGTTTTCT.

This chain uses TRBV6-5 with TRBJ1-5, with TRBD1 as a possible D gene (6 bases). V was shortened by 2 bases and J by 1 base, with 15 bases between the two germline ends. The CDR3 spans 17 residues. The V gene's germline CDR1 is MNHEY and CDR2 SVGAGI. This chain's CDR3 is CASSYGSGQSSNQPQHF. The DNA for the CDR3 is TGTGCCAGCAGTTACGGGTCTGGACAGAGCAGCAATCAGCCCCAGCATTTT.

This clonotype has just a few counts. This chain uses TRBV20-1 with TRBJ2-3; 8 bases line up with TRBD1. With 7 bases clipped from V and 2 bases from J, the junction kept 5 bases outside the gene matches. Germline V CDR1 and CDR2: DFQATT, SNEGSKA (reference sequence). The CDR3 sequence is 13 residues long. The CDR3 here is CSVEDRATDTQYF. For the CDR3, the DNA is TGCAGTGTGGAGGACAGGGCCACAGATACGCAGTATTTT.

This chain joins TRBV20-1 and TRBJ2-7; D is possibly TRBD2 (6 bases). From germline, CDR1 is DFQATT and CDR2 SNEGSKA (reference sequence). Trimming took off 1 base at V and 9 bases at J, with 34 bases between the two ends. The CDR3 loop spans 19 amino acids. For the CDR3, the DNA is TGCAGTGCTAGAGTAGTGGCGGAGGGGCAAATCCCCACTACTACTGGGCAGTACTTC. Translation gives CSARVVAEGQIPTTTGQYF.

The chain is built from TRBV5-8 and TRBJ2-5; D is possibly TRBD1 (6 bases). This CDR3 is 16 amino acids long. Trimming removed 0 bases from V and 0 bases from J, with 12 bases in between. CDR1 and CDR2 (germline): SGHTS, YDEGEE. DNA of the CDR3: TGTGCCAGCAGCTTGGCAACGAGACAGGACCAAGAGACCCAGTACTTC. It is translated as CASSLATRQDQETQYF.